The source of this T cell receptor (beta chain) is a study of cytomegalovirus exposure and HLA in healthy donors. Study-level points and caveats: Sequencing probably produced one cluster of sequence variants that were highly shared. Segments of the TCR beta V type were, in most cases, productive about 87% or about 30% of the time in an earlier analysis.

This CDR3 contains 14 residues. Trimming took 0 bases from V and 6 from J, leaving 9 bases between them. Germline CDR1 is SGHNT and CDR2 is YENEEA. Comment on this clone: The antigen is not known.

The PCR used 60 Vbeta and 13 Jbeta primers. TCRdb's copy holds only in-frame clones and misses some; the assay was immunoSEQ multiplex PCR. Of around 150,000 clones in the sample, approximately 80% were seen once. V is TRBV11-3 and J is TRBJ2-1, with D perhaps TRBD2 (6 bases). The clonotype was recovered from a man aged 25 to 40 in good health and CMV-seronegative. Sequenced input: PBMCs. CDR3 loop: CASSLEGGPNEQFF. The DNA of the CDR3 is TGTGCCAGCAGCTTAGAGGGGGGACCCAATGAGCAGTTCTTC.